The rows below give T cell receptor beta chains drawn from one sample of a study of monozygotic twins with inflammatory bowel disease. TCRdb reanalyzed the 5' RACE reads, giving one entry per CDR3 protein sequence and no DNA. The table counts fewer than 550,000 distinct CDR3 sequences; approximately 2.4% lies in the top ten. The sample was blood. The receptors derive from a human donor with ulcerative colitis or Crohn's disease, or a healthy co-twin of an affected twin (not recorded which). The CDR3 runs from the conserved cysteine through the conserved F or W. Fields, in order: J gene, V gene, CDR3 protein.

TRBJ2-2,TRBV30,CAWKREVDTGELFF
TRBJ2-7,TRBV7-2,CASSLESSYEQYF
TRBJ2-2,TRBV3-1,CASSPSHSAGELFF
TRBJ1-6,TRBV4-3,CASSQALTAQGLTSPLHF
TRBJ2-7,TRBV7-6,CASSSAGPGRTYEQYF
TRBJ2-1,TRBV28,CASSLPLGLDNEQFF
TRBJ2-2,TRBV6-1,CASRASGGLNTGELFF
TRBJ2-5,TRBV29-1,CSVESPGRETQYF
TRBJ1-6,TRBV5-1,CASSLWTEIGSPLHF
TRBJ2-6,TRBV25-1,CASSESGGASSGANVLTF
TRBJ2-6,TRBV6-5,CASSYDRDRNVLTF
TRBJ1-1,TRBV28,CASSFSGVTEAFF
TRBJ1-3,TRBV29-1,CSVVVVGRNTIYF
TRBJ2-7,TRBV7-6,CASSLKRERVEQYF
TRBJ1-2,TRBV12-2,CASRLRTPGHRGYTF
TRBJ1-5,TRBV7-2,CASSQGQGDNQPQHF
TRBJ1-1,TRBV20-1,CSAREDPNTEAFF
TRBJ2-3,TRBV6-1,CASSPGGAPDTQYF
TRBJ2-2,TRBV5-1,CASSLYSGANTGELFF
TRBJ2-1,TRBV20-1,CSVDGSGVAWGNEQFF
TRBJ2-1,TRBV10-3,CAIMGSGGAREQFF
TRBJ2-2,TRBV6-2/TRBV6-3,CASSGRASTGELFF
TRBJ2-4,TRBV5-4,CATWGSGGAEAKNIQYF
TRBJ1-2,TRBV4-2,CASSQVGDNYGYTF
TRBJ2-3,TRBV20-1,CSARDSTSGRFNTQYF
TRBJ1-2,TRBV6-1,CASSGGKTGSHYGYTF
TRBJ2-3,TRBV13,CASSFPGDTQYF
TRBJ1-4,TRBV20-1,CSARADSLPNEKLFF
TRBJ1-2,TRBV18,CASSPDGTGYGYTF
TRBJ2-7,TRBV5-1,CASSPDVYEQYF
TRBJ2-2,TRBV5-6,CASSGDTGAPGELFF
TRBJ1-4,TRBV4-1,CASRPTANEKLFF
TRBJ1-2,TRBV5-5,CASSLAGQTTNYGYTF
TRBJ1-6,TRBV7-6,CASKTGWDNSPLHF
TRBJ2-3,TRBV6-6,CASSAQHTDTQYF
TRBJ2-7,TRBV7-9,CASSLLVGGLDAYEQYF
TRBJ2-1,TRBV6-2/TRBV6-3,CASSSRLAEGYNEQFF
TRBJ2-7,TRBV5-1,CASSFGQAPYEQYF
TRBJ2-7,TRBV5-1,CASSLQGDHYEQYF
TRBJ1-6,TRBV7-9,CASEDRGSSPLHF
TRBJ2-7,TRBV6-2/TRBV6-3,CASRETEDYEQYF
TRBJ2-3,TRBV5-1,CASSSGVVTSTDTQYF
TRBJ2-7,TRBV20-1,CSASQQGYEQYF
TRBJ2-7,TRBV28,CASSYQRAASYEQYF